This T cell receptor (beta chain) was sequenced during a study of vaccination effects on CD4 cells after COVID-19. Study in general: Before sequencing, viral peptide pools were used by the ViraFEST assay to expand antigen-specific CD4+ T cells. The post-vaccine samples were taken, at the median, 72 days after the second dose.

This table comes from immunoSEQ multiplex PCR, and its TCRdb copy is limited to in-frame clones, with some not included. The repertoire consists of approximately 47,000 clones, with roughly 70% occurring once and the leading ten covering 5.5% to 8%. Of note for this clone: Its antigen is still unknown.

Upon completion of 10 to 11 days in culture, CD4+ T cells were isolated. Two doses of either BNT162b2 or mRNA-1273 were given to each participant. Neither prior SARS-CoV-2 infection nor positive nucleocapsid antibodies were present in the vaccine recipients. The sequencing used CD4+ T cells from PBMCs cultured without peptide, collected after COVID-19 vaccination. This clonotype originated in a human donor who received a COVID-19 vaccine.

The CDR3 sequence: CASRLTGITYEQYF. CDR3 DNA: TGTGCCAGCAGACTGACAGGAATAACCTACGAGCAGTACTTC. The chain has TRBV6-6 and TRBJ2-7, with a weak D call TRBD1 (6 bases). This CDR3 is 14 amino acids long. V gave up 6 bases and J gave up 2 bases, with 14 bases separating them. Germline V CDR1 and CDR2: MNHNY, SVGAGI (reference sequence).